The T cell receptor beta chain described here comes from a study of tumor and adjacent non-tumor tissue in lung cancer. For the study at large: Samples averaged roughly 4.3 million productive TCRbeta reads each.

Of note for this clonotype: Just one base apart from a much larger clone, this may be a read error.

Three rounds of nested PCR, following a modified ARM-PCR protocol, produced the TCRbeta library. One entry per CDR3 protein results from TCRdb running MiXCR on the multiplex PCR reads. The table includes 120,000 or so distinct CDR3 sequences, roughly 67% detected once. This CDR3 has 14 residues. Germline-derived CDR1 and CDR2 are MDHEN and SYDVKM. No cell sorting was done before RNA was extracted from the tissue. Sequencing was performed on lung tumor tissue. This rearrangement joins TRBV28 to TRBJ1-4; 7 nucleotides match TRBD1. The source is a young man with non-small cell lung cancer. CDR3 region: CVSSSTGLGEKLFF. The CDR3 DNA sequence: TGTGTCAGCAGTTCGACAGGGTTAGGAGAAAAACTGTTTTTT.